The 18 T cell receptor beta chains reported below all come from one sample, sequenced in a study of blood T cell repertoires in COVID-19. The method was immunoSEQ multiplex PCR; TCRdb's version includes in-frame clones alone and lacks a portion of them. The data contain about 74,000 clones, 80% to 90% of them seen just once; the ten biggest clones take up 1.5% to 2.5%. The sequenced material came from peripheral blood. Receptors originate from a woman aged 80 or older with active or convalescent COVID-19.

This chain joins TRBV9 and TRBJ2-1; 9 bases agree with TRBD2. There are 16 residues in the CDR3. The trim removed 0 bases at V and 4 bases at J, leaving 5 bases unmatched. Germline-derived CDR1 and CDR2 are SGDLS and YYNGEE. The CDR3 region has the DNA TGTGCCAGCAGCGTAGGTTCTAGCGGGGTATACAATGAGCAGTTCTTC. It translates to CASSVGSSGVYNEQFF.

This rearrangement joins TRBV7-9 to TRBJ1-1; 10 nucleotides line up with TRBD1. There are 14 residues in the CDR3. Germline V gives CDR1 SEHNR, CDR2 FQNEAQ (reference sequence). V dropped 6 bases and J dropped 3; count of bases not matched to a gene: 4. DNA of the CDR3: TGTGCCAGCAGGCCCGGGACAGGGGACACTGAAGCTTTCTTT. This codes for CASRPGTGDTEAFF.

The rearrangement uses TRBV19 and TRBJ2-1, with D perhaps matching TRBD2 (6 bases). The CDR3 sequence is 16 residues long. Trimming removed 3 bases at V and 4 bases at J, with 16 bases between. Germline-derived CDR1 and CDR2 are LNHDA and SQIVND (reference sequence). This CDR3 reads CASSMRRGRGYNEQFF. DNA of the CDR3: TGTGCCAGTAGTATGAGGCGGGGAAGAGGGTACAATGAGCAGTTCTTC.

CDR3 DNA: TGTGCCAGCAGCGAGGCAGGGGGAAGAGAGACCCAGTACTTC. Translated: CASSEAGGRETQYF. This chain connects TRBV9 to TRBJ2-5; 7 bases line up with TRBD1. The CDR3 is 14 amino acids. With 3 bases clipped from V and 4 bases from J, the junction kept 6 bases outside the gene matches. Germline V gene lookup returns CDR1 SGDLS and CDR2 YYNGEE. Full variable domain (rest looked up from reference TRBV9 and TRBJ2-5): DSGVTQTPKHLITATGQRVTLRCSPRSGDLSVYWYQQSLDQGLQFLIQYYNGEERAKGNILERFSAQQFPDLHSELNLSSLELGDSALYFCASSEAGGRETQYFGPGTRLLVL.

The genes are TRBV18 and TRBJ2-2, with D tentatively TRBD2 (5 bases). The V end lost 0 bases, the J end lost 7 bases, and 9 bases lay between the germline ends. The CDR3 totals 14 residues. The germline V gene encodes CDR1 KGHSH and CDR2 LQKENI. CDR3: CASSPPLAFGELFF. The DNA for the CDR3 is TGTGCCAGCTCACCACCGCTAGCATTCGGGGAGCTGTTTTTT.

The CDR3 nucleotides read TGCGCCAGCGGGGCGGACAGGATGAACACTGAAGCTTTCTTT. Amino acid sequence: CASGADRMNTEAFF. The chain couples TRBV5-1 to TRBJ1-1; 7 bases are shared with TRBD1. Trimming cost V 7 bases and J 0 bases; bases outside gene matches: 6. Germline V gene data show CDR1 as SGHRS and CDR2 as YFSETQ. There are 14 residues in the CDR3.

This chain links TRBV4-3 with TRBJ1-5; 9 bases align to TRBD1. Germline CDR1 reads LGHNA; CDR2 reads YSLEER. Germline trimming cut 2 bases from V and 7 bases from J; bases unmatched to any gene: 9. The CDR3 totals 16 residues. The CDR3 DNA sequence: TGCGCCAGCAGCCAATTAGGACAGGGGATGAGGCAGCCCCAGCATTTT. Protein product: CASSQLGQGMRQPQHF.

This clone occurred a few times. J is TRBJ1-1 and V is TRBV11-2; 11 bases align to TRBD1. Germline V gene data show CDR1 as SGHAT and CDR2 as FQNNGV. This CDR3 is built from 15 residues. Trimming cost V 5 bases and J 6 bases; bases outside gene matches: 8. CDR3 protein: CASSIAGTGGSEAFF. In DNA form, the CDR3 reads TGTGCCAGCAGCATCGCCGGGACAGGGGGTTCTGAAGCTTTCTTT.

The DNA of the CDR3 is TGTGCCAGCAGCCAAGGTCGAGCCGGGGAGCTGTTTTTT. Residues: CASSQGRAGELFF. The gene calls are TRBV3-1 (or the pseudogene TRBV3-2) and TRBJ2-2; D remains unclear. Between the trimmed V and J ends, which lost 1 base and 6 bases, there was a span of 6 bases. The CDR3 has 13 amino acids. Germline CDR1 LGHDT, CDR2 YNNKEL (reference sequence).

Only a few counts were recorded for this clone. The chain employs TRBV11-2 and TRBJ1-5; D uncertain. This CDR3 has 14 amino acids. Trimming removed 4 bases from V and 4 bases from J, with 11 bases in between. Germline V lookup: CDR1 SGHAT, CDR2 FQNNGV. The CDR3 here is CASSWTGMNQPQHF. In DNA form, the CDR3 reads TGTGCCAGCAGCTGGACGGGGATGAATCAGCCCCAGCATTTT.

The chain employs TRBV11-2 and TRBJ1-3; perhaps TRBD1 as D (5 bases). The CDR3 runs to 15 residues. Between the trimmed V and J ends, which lost 3 bases and 2 bases, there was a span of 11 bases. The V gene's germline CDR1 is SGHAT and CDR2 FQNNGV. The CDR3 protein is CASSFFGGTGNTIYF. CDR3 sequence (DNA): TGTGCCAGCAGCTTTTTCGGGGGGACTGGAAACACCATATATTTT.

Here the CDR3 reads CASSRRPGLAFTDTQYF. Here the CDR3 DNA reads TGTGCCAGCAGCCGCCGACCGGGACTAGCGTTCACAGATACGCAGTATTTT. This chain uses TRBV6-2 or TRBV6-3 with TRBJ2-3; 10 bases align to TRBD2. V trimming: 6 bases; J trimming: 2 bases; junction bases outside the gene matches: 11. This CDR3 region has 17 residues. From germline, CDR1 is MNHEY and CDR2 SVGEGT.

This clone was observed once. J is TRBJ2-5 and V is TRBV18, with TRBD1 identical over 7 bases. Germline-derived CDR1 and CDR2 are KGHSH and LQKENI. There are 15 residues in the CDR3. After removal of 3 bases from V and 5 bases from J, the junction contained 9 bases not matched to a gene. CDR3 sequence reads: CASSPRTGSWETQYF. The CDR3 DNA reads TGTGCCAGCTCACCGCGGACAGGTTCGTGGGAGACCCAGTACTTC.

The chain recombines TRBV7-2 with TRBJ2-7; possibly TRBD2 for D (6 bases). Germline CDR1 reads SGHTA; CDR2 reads FQGNSA. Deletions cut 5 bases from V and 3 bases from J, with 14 bases between. The CDR3 runs to 14 residues. The CDR3 sequence: CASSEHGSVYEQYF. In DNA form, the CDR3 reads TGTGCCAGCAGCGAACACGGGAGTGTCTACGAGCAGTACTTC.

The V call is TRBV10-3, the J call TRBJ1-6; no definite D call. Per the germline V gene, CDR1 is ENHRY and CDR2 is SYGVKD. There are 15 residues in the CDR3. Trimming shortened V by 2 bases and J by 6 bases, and 11 bases separated the two germline ends. CDR3 sequence reads: CAISEGDASNSPLHF. The CDR3 region has the DNA TGTGCCATCAGTGAGGGAGACGCTAGTAATTCACCCCTCCACTTT.

This chain joins TRBV13 and TRBJ2-5; 7 positions match TRBD1. The CDR3 is 13 amino acids. V shed 9 bases and J 3 bases; nucleotides not matched to a gene: 7. Germline V gene data show CDR1 as PRHDT and CDR2 as FYEKMQ (reference sequence). CDR3 protein: CASSDRAKETQYF. The DNA of the CDR3 is TGTGCCAGTTCCGACAGGGCAAAAGAGACCCAGTACTTC.

The CDR3 protein is CASSSGTAGYTF. Here the CDR3 DNA reads TGTGCCAGCAGTTCGGGGACAGCCGGCTACACCTTC. The chain couples TRBV28 to TRBJ1-2; 7 bases map to TRBD1. After removal of 4 bases from V and 8 bases from J, the junction contained 4 bases not matched to a gene. Germline V gene sequence: CDR1 MDHEN, CDR2 SYDVKM. The CDR3 extends over 12 amino acids.

This chain joins TRBV12-1 and TRBJ1-1. TRBV12-1 is a pseudogene. This CDR3 has 18 residues. This CDR3 is CASSAPLSAKRSNTEAFF. CDR3 nucleotides: TGTGCCAGCAGTGCCCCCCTGTCCGCTAAGAGATCGAACACTGAAGCTTTCTTT.